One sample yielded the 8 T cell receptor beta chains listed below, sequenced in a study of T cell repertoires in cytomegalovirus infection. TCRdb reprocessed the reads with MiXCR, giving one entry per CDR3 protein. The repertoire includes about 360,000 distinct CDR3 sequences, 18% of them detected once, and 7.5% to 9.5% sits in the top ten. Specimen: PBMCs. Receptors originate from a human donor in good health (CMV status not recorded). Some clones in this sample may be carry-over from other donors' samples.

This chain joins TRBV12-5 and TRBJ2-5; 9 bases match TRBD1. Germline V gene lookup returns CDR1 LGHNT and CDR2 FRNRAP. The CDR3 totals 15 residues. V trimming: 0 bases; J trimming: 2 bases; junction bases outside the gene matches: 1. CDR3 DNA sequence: TGTGCTAGTGGTTTGGTCGGGACAGGGCAAGAGACCCAGTACTTC. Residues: CASGLVGTGQETQYF.

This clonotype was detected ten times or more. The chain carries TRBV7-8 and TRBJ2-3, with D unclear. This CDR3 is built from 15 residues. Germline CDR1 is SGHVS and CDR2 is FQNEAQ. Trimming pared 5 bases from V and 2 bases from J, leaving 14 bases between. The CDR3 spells CASSATRGSTDTQYF. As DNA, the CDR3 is TGTGCCAGCAGCGCAACGAGAGGCTCCACAGATACGCAGTATTTT. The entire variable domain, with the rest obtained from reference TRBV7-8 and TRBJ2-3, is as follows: GAGVSQSPRYKVAKRGQDVALRCDPISGHVSLFWYQQALGQGPEFLTYFQNEAQLDKSGLPSDRFFAERPEGSVSTLKIQRTQQEDSAVYLCASSATRGSTDTQYFGPGTRLTVL.

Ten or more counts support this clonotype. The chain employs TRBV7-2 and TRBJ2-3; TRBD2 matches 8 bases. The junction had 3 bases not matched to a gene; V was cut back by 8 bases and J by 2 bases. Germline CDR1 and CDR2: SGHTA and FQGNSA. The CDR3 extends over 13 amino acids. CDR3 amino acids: CASSAGATDTQYF. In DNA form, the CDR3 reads TGTGCCAGCTCAGCGGGGGCCACAGATACGCAGTATTTT.

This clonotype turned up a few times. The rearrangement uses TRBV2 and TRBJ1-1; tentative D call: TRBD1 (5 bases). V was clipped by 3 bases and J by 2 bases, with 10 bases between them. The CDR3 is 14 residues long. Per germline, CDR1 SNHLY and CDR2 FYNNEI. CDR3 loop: CASSDRQLNTEAFF. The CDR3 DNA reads TGTGCCAGCAGTGACCGACAGTTAAACACTGAAGCTTTCTTT.

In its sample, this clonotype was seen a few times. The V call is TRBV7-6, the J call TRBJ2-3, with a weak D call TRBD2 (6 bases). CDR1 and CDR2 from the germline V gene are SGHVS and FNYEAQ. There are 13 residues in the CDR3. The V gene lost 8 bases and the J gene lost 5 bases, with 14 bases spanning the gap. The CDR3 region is CASLGTGGDTQYF. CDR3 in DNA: TGTGCCAGCCTCGGGACTGGCGGAGATACGCAGTATTTT.

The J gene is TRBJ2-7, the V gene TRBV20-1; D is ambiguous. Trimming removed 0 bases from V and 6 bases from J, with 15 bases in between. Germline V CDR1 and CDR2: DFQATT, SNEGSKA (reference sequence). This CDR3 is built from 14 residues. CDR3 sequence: CSARDQHRAGEQYF. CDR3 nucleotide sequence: TGCAGTGCTAGAGACCAACATAGAGCAGGCGAGCAGTACTTC.

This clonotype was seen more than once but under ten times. DNA of the CDR3: TGTGCCAGCAGTGACCGGCGGGACAGGGGCGGGGGGAACACTGAAGCTTTCTTT. Translation: CASSDRRDRGGGNTEAFF. The chain employs TRBV2 and TRBJ1-1, with 10 bases aligning to TRBD1. V lost 3 bases to trimming and J lost 1 base; unmatched junction nucleotides: 11. The CDR3 spans 18 residues. Germline assignment: CDR1 SNHLY and CDR2 FYNNEI.

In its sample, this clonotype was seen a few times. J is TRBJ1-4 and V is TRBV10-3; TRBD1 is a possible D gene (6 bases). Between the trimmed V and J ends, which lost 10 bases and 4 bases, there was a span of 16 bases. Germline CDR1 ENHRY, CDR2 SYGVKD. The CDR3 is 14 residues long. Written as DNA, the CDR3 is TGTGCCACCAAACTGGGGGCGGGTAATGAAAAACTGTTTTTT. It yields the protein CATKLGAGNEKLFF.